The clone carrying this T cell receptor beta chain was seen only once. Its specificity is unknown. A second PCR, run for about 7 to 11 cycles, used a sample-barcoded 5' primer plus a J-beta primer mix. In TCRdb, the 5' RACE reads were re-called with MiXCR into one record per CDR3 protein. The table records roughly 1,300,000 distinct CDR3 sequences, almost 60% of them present only once. The data are from a study of blood T cells in healthy people across ages. V dropped 0 bases and J dropped 7 bases, with 9 bases sitting between them. Germline-derived CDR1 and CDR2 are MNHEY and SVGAGI. CDR3 size: 13 residues. Per-sample PBMC isolation yielded at least 6.5 million cells. General study points: Both naive CD4+ cell counts and diversity were greater in long-lived donors than in aged donors.

This receptor was identified in a man younger than 35 in good health. Sequences were obtained from blood. The chain employs TRBV6-5 and TRBJ1-2; D unresolved. The CDR3 nucleotides read TGTGCCAGCAGTTACTCGGGAGAGGCTGGCTACACCTTC. Protein product: CASSYSGEAGYTF.